This TCR beta chain was observed in a study of blood T cells in healthy people across ages. Regarding this clonotype: Its antigen is undetermined.

PCR was performed a second time for about 6 to 12 cycles using a sample-barcoded 5' primer and a J-beta primer mix. In TCRdb, the 5' RACE reads were re-called with MiXCR into one record per CDR3 protein. The table shows about 670,000 distinct CDR3 sequences, with 52% occurring only once. About 10 milliliters was the volume of peripheral blood drawn from each donor. Study-wide points: Both higher diversity and more naive CD4+ cells marked long-lived donors when set against aged donors.

The source of this sequence is a woman aged 80 or older in good health. Input material: blood.

Here the CDR3 reads CASSLRKPYNEQFF. DNA for the CDR3: TGTGCCAGCAGTTTGCGGAAGCCCTACAATGAGCAGTTCTTC. The V and J genes are TRBV12-3 or TRBV12-4 and TRBJ2-1; D is unresolved. V was pared by 3 bases and J by 2 bases, with 8 bases between. This CDR3 is built from 14 residues.